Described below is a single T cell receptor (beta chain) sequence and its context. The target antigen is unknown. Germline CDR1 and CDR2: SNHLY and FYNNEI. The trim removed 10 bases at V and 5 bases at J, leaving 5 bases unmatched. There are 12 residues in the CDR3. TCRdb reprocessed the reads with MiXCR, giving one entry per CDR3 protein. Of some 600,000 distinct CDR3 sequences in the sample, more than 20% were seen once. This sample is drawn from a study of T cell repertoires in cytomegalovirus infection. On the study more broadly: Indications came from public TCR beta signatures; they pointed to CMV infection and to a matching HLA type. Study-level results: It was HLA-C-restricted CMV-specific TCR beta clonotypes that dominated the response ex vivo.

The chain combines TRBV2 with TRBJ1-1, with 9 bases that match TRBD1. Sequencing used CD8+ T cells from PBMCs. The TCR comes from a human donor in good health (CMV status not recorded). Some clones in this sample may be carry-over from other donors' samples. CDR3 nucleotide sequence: TGTGCCAACAGGGGGCCGGGGACTGAAGCTTTCTTT. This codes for CANRGPGTEAFF.